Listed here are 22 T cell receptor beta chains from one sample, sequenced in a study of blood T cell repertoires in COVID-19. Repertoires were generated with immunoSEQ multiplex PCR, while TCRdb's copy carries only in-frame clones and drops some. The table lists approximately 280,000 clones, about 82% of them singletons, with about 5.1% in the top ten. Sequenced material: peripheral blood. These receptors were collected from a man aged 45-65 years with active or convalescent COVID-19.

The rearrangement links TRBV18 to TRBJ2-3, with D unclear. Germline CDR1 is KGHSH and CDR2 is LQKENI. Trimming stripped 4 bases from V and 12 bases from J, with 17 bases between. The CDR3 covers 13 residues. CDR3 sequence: CASSHVGQPSQYF. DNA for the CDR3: TGTGCCAGCTCACACGTGGGCCAGCCCAGTCAGTATTTT.

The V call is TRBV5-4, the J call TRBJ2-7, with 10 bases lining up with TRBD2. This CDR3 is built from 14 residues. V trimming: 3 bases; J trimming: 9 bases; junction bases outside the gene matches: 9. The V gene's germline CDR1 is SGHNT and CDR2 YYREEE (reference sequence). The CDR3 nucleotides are TGTGCCAGCAGCTGGAGCGGGAGGGCCTCCTTGCAGTACTTC. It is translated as CASSWSGRASLQYF. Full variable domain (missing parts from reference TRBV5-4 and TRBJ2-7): ETGVTQSPTHLIKTRGQQVTLRCSSQSGHNTVSWYQQALGQGPQFIFQYYREEENGRGNFPPRFSGLQFPNYSSELNVNALELDDSALYLCASSWSGRASLQYFGPGTRLTVT.

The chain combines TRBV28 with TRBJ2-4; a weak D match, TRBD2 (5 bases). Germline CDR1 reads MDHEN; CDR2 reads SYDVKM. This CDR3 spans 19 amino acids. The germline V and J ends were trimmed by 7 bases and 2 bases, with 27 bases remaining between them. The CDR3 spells CASTPAGALPYSTKNIQYF. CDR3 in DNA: TGTGCCAGCACCCCGGCGGGCGCGCTCCCTTATTCAACCAAAAACATTCAGTACTTC. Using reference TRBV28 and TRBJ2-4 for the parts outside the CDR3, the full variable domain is DVKVTQSSRYLVKRTGEKVFLECVQDMDHENMFWYRQDPGLGLRLIYFSYDVKMKEKGDIPEGYSVSREKKERFSLILESASTNQTSMYLCASTPAGALPYSTKNIQYFGAGTRLSVL.

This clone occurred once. The CDR3 protein is CSVEEGLVDTQYF. The DNA of the CDR3 is TGCAGCGTTGAAGAGGGGCTAGTAGATACGCAGTATTTT. This chain links TRBV29-1 with TRBJ2-3, with D possibly being TRBD1 (5 bases). Trimming took 0 bases from V and 5 from J, leaving 9 bases between them. Germline loops: CDR1 SQVTM, CDR2 ANQGSEA. This CDR3 has 13 residues.

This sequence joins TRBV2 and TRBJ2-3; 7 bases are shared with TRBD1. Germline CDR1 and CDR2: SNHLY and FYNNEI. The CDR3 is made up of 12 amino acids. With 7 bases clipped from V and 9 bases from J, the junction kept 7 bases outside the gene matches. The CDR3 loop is CASTLQGGTQYF. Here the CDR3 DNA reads TGTGCCAGCACCCTTCAAGGGGGCACGCAGTATTTT.

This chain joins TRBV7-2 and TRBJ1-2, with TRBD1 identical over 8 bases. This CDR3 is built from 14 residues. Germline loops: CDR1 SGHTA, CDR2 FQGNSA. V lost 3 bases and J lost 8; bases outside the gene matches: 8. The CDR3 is CASSFQTGVGGYTF. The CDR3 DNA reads TGTGCCAGCAGCTTCCAGACAGGGGTGGGCGGCTACACCTTC.

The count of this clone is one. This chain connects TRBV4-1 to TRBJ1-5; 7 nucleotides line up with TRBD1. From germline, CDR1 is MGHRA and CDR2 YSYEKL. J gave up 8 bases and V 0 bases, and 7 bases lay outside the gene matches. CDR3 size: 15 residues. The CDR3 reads CASSQDIRGEKPQHF. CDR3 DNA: TGCGCCAGCAGCCAAGATATCAGGGGGGAGAAGCCCCAGCATTTT.

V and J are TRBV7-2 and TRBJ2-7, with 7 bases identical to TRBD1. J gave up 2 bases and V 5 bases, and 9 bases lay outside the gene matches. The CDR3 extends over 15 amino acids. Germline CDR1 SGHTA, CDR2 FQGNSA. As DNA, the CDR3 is TGTGCCAGCAGCCCCCCCGACAGGGTCCCCTACGAGCAGTACTTC. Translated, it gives CASSPPDRVPYEQYF.

In DNA form, the CDR3 reads TGTGCCAGCAGCTTAGTACTAGCGGGAGGCGAGCAGTACTTC. It codes for CASSLVLAGGEQYF. The chain links TRBV7-9 to TRBJ2-7; 12 bases line up with TRBD2. The germline V gene encodes CDR1 SEHNR and CDR2 FQNEAQ (reference sequence). The V segment lost 1 base and the J segment 6 bases; nucleotides outside the gene matches: 1. This CDR3 has 14 amino acids.

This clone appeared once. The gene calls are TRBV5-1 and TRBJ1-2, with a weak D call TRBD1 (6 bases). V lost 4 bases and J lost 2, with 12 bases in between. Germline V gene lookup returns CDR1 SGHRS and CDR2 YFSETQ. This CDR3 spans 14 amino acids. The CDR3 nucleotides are TGCGCCAGCAGCCCGTCGGACAGAAACTATGGCTACACCTTC. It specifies CASSPSDRNYGYTF. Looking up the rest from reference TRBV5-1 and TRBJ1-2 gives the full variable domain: KAGVTQTPRYLIKTRGQQVTLSCSPISGHRSVSWYQQTPGQGLQFLFEYFSETQRNKGNFPGRFSGRQFSNSRSEMNVSTLELGDSALYLCASSPSDRNYGYTFGSGTRLTVV.

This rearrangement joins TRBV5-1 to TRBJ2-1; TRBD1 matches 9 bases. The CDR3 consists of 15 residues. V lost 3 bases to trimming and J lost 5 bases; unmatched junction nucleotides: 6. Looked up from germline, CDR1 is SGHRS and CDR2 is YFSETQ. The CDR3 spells CASSSTGTGNNEQFF. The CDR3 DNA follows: TGCGCCAGCAGCTCCACCGGGACAGGGAACAATGAGCAGTTCTTC.

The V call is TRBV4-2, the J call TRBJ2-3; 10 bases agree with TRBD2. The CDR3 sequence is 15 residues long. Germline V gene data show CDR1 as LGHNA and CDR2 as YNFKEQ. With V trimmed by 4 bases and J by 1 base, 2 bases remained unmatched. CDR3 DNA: TGTGCCAGCAGCCCGGGACTAGCGCGCACAGATACGCAGTATTTT. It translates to CASSPGLARTDTQYF.

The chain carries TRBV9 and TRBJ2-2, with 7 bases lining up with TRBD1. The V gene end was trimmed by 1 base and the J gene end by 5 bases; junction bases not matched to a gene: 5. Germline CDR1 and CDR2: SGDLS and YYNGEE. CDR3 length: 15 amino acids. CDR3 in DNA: TGTGCCAGCAGCGTATCCGACAGGGTTACCGGGGAGCTGTTTTTT. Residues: CASSVSDRVTGELFF.

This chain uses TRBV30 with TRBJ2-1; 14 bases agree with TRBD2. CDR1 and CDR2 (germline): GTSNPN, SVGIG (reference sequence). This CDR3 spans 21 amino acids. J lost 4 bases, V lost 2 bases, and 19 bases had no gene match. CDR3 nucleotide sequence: TGTGCCTGGAGTTTAACCTTGATCTCCGGGACTAGCGGGAGACGTTACAATGAGCAGTTCTTC. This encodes CAWSLTLISGTSGRRYNEQFF.

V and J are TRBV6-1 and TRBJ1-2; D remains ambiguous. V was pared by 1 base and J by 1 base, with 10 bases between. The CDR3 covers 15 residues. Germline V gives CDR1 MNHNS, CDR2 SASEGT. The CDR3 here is CASSEGPVSNYGYTF. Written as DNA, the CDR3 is TGTGCCAGCAGTGAAGGGCCAGTCAGTAACTATGGCTACACCTTC.

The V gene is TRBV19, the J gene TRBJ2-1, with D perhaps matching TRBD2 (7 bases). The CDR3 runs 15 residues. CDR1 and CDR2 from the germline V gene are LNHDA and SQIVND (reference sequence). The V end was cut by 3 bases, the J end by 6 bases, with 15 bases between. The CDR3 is CASSIGGGKGNEQFF. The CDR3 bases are TGTGCCAGTAGTATTGGGGGGGGCAAGGGCAATGAGCAGTTCTTC.

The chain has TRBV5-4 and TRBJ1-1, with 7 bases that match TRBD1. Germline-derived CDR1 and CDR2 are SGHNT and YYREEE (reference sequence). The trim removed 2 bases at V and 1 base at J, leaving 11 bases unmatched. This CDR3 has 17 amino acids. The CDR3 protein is CASSLPLWDSRNTEAFF. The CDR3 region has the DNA TGTGCCAGCAGCTTACCCCTCTGGGACAGCCGGAACACTGAAGCTTTCTTT. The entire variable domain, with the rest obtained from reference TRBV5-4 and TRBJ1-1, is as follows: ETGVTQSPTHLIKTRGQQVTLRCSSQSGHNTVSWYQQALGQGPQFIFQYYREEENGRGNFPPRFSGLQFPNYSSELNVNALELDDSALYLCASSLPLWDSRNTEAFFGQGTRLTVV.

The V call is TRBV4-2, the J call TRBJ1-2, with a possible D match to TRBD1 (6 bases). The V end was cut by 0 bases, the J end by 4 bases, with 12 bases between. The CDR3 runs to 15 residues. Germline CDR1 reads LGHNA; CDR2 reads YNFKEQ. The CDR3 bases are TGTGCCAGCAGCCAAGATCCAGGGGCAGGCTATGGCTACACCTTC. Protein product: CASSQDPGAGYGYTF.

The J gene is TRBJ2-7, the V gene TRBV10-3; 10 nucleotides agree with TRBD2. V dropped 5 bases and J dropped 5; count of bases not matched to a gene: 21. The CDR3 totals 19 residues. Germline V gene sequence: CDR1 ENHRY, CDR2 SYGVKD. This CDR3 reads CAISSGGSGRASPIHEQYF. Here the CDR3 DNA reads TGTGCCATCAGTTCGGGGGGGAGCGGGAGGGCCTCTCCCATCCACGAGCAGTACTTC.

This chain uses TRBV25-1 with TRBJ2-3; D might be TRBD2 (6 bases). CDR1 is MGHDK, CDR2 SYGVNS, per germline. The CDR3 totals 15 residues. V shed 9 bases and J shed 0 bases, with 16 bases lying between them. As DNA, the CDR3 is TGTGCCAGTACTAGCACGGGAAGTAGCACAGATACGCAGTATTTT. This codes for CASTSTGSSTDTQYF.

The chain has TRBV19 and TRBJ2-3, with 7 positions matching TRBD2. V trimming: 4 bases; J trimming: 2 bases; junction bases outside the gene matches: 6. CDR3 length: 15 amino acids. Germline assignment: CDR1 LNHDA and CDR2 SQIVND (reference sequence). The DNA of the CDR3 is TGTGCCAGTAGTAGGAAAAAGCGGGACACAGATACGCAGTATTTT. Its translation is CASSRKKRDTDTQYF.

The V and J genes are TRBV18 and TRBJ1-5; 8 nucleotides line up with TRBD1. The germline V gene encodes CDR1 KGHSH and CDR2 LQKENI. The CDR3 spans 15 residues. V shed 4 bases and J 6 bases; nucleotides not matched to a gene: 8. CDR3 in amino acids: CASSLSDRVGQPQHF. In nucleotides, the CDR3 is TGTGCCAGCTCACTTTCGGACAGGGTGGGTCAGCCCCAGCATTTT.